These 30 T cell receptor beta chains share one sample of origin, sequenced in a study of blood T cell repertoires in COVID-19. Clones were read by immunoSEQ multiplex PCR, and TCRdb kept only the in-frame ones, dropping some. The repertoire has roughly 80,000 clones, 65% to 85% of them found once; the top ten carry 15% to 20%. Sequencing input: peripheral blood. Receptors originate from a man aged 70-80 years with active or convalescent COVID-19.

The chain carries TRBV5-4 and TRBJ2-5; 14 bases align to TRBD2. V trimming: 4 bases; J trimming: 1 base; junction bases outside the gene matches: 0. CDR3 length: 15 residues. From germline, CDR1 is SGHNT and CDR2 YYREEE (reference sequence). CDR3 sequence: CASSGTSGGQETQYF. DNA of the CDR3: TGTGCCAGCAGCGGGACTAGCGGGGGCCAAGAGACCCAGTACTTC.

This clone has a handful of counts. The gene calls are TRBV5-1 and TRBJ1-1; D gene unclear. This CDR3 has 12 amino acids. V shed 2 bases and J shed 6 bases, with 8 bases lying between them. Germline CDR1 and CDR2: SGHRS and YFSETQ. The CDR3 region has the DNA TGCGCCAGCAGCTTTGGGGAGTCTGAAGCTTTCTTT. Amino acid sequence: CASSFGESEAFF.

The rearrangement links TRBV12-3 or TRBV12-4 to TRBJ2-3, with D possibly TRBD2 on 6 matching bases. V lost 7 bases and J lost 14, with 19 bases in between. This CDR3 has 12 amino acids. The CDR3 DNA sequence: TGTGCCAGCAAATCCGGGACTTCAAGCCGGTATTTT. Encoded protein: CASKSGTSSRYF.

The rearrangement uses TRBV19 and TRBJ1-1; D gene uncertain. The germline CDR1 and CDR2 sequences are LNHDA and SQIVND (reference sequence). This CDR3 is built from 13 residues. V lost 6 bases to trimming and J lost 0 bases, with 8 bases between them. The CDR3 loop is CASSLQMNTEAFF. CDR3 bases: TGTGCCAGTAGCCTCCAGATGAACACTGAAGCTTTCTTT.

CDR3 amino acids: CASSQDPPAQYF. CDR3 DNA sequence: TGTGCCAGCAGCCAGGATCCCCCGGCGCAGTATTTT. The chain recombines TRBV5-6 with TRBJ2-3, with D unresolved. The CDR3 spans 12 residues. In germline, CDR1 is SGHDT, CDR2 YYEEEE. V shed 4 bases and J shed 10 bases, with 13 bases lying between them.

The CDR3 region has the DNA TGTGCCTGGAGTGTACGTCAGTACGAGCAGTACTTC. Translation: CAWSVRQYEQYF. The chain carries TRBV30 and TRBJ2-7; no clear D gene. V lost 0 bases to trimming and J lost 4 bases, with 7 bases between them. Germline CDR1 reads GTSNPN; CDR2 reads SVGIG (reference sequence). CDR3 length: 12 amino acids.

This clone has just a few counts. The chain links TRBV10-3 to TRBJ2-7, with 7 bases matching TRBD2. The CDR3 covers 14 residues. Trimming cost V 4 bases and J 9 bases; bases outside gene matches: 12. Germline V CDR1 and CDR2: ENHRY, SYGVKD. CDR3 sequence (DNA): TGTGCCATCAGTGGGGGGGGACTGAGTCCTAGGCAGTACTTC. Its translation is CAISGGGLSPRQYF.

V is TRBV3-1 (or the pseudogene TRBV3-2) and J is TRBJ2-7; D may be TRBD2 (5 bases). Germline-derived CDR1 and CDR2 are LGHDT and YNNKEL (reference sequence). The CDR3 length is 13 residues. Trimming stripped 6 bases from V and 4 bases from J, with 13 bases between. Here the CDR3 reads CASSPSGSYEQYF. CDR3 bases: TGTGCCAGCAGTCCGAGTGGGAGTTACGAGCAGTACTTC.

The chain employs TRBV3-1 (or the pseudogene TRBV3-2) and TRBJ2-2; tentatively, D is TRBD1 (6 bases). V lost 4 bases and J lost 4, with 16 bases in between. Germline values: CDR1 LGHDT, CDR2 YNNKEL (reference sequence). The CDR3 has 16 amino acids. The DNA of the CDR3 is TGTGCCAGCAGCCGAAACGAGGTCAGGGGCACCGGGGAGCTGTTTTTT. It codes for CASSRNEVRGTGELFF.

This chain links TRBV7-2 with TRBJ2-7, with 9 bases that match TRBD1. This CDR3 is built from 16 residues. J lost 6 bases, V lost 5 bases, and 14 bases had no gene match. Per germline, CDR1 SGHTA and CDR2 FQGNSA. CDR3 sequence: CASSTPPGGQGLEQYF. CDR3 in DNA: TGTGCCAGCAGCACCCCTCCCGGGGGACAGGGACTCGAGCAGTACTTC.

The chain recombines TRBV14 with TRBJ1-1, with a tentative D call TRBD1 (5 bases). This CDR3 has 14 residues. Germline-derived CDR1 and CDR2 are SGHDN and FVKESK. Deletions cut 7 bases from V and 3 bases from J, with 15 bases between. The CDR3 spells CASTPVGDYTEAFF. CDR3 sequence (DNA): TGTGCCAGCACCCCTGTTGGGGACTACACTGAAGCTTTCTTT. Together with reference TRBV14 and TRBJ1-1, the CDR3 gives the full variable domain: EAGVTQFPSHSVIEKGQTVTLRCDPISGHDNLYWYRRVMGKEIKFLLHFVKESKQDESGMPNNRFLAERTGGTYSTLKVQPAELEDSGVYFCASTPVGDYTEAFFGQGTRLTVV.

The rearrangement links TRBV10-3 to TRBJ1-2; 8 bases map to TRBD1. The CDR3 covers 16 residues. V lost 3 bases, J lost 11 bases, and 17 bases stayed unmatched. Looked up from germline, CDR1 is ENHRY and CDR2 is SYGVKD. DNA of the CDR3: TGTGCCATCAGTGATTTAGATGCGGGGACAGGAGCATTATACACCTTC. Its translation is CAISDLDAGTGALYTF.

The rearrangement links TRBV7-3 to TRBJ2-3; 11 bases align to TRBD2. This CDR3 has 17 amino acids. The junction had 7 bases not matched to a gene; V was cut back by 5 bases and J by 0 bases. The germline V gene has CDR1 SGHTA and CDR2 FQGTGA. CDR3 sequence: CASSLTTSGTSTDTQYF. CDR3 coding DNA: TGTGCCAGCAGCCTGACGACTAGCGGGACTAGCACAGATACGCAGTATTTT. The full variable domain, its missing parts supplied by reference TRBV7-3 and TRBJ2-3, is GAGVSQTPSNKVTEKGKYVELRCDPISGHTALYWYRQSLGQGPEFLIYFQGTGAADDSGLPNDRFFAVRPEGSVSTLKIQRTERGDSAVYLCASSLTTSGTSTDTQYFGPGTRLTVL.

This chain connects TRBV7-3 to TRBJ2-5; 12 bases align to TRBD2. This CDR3 comprises 17 residues. Per germline, CDR1 SGHTA and CDR2 FQGTGA. V was clipped by 1 base and J by 4 bases; unmatched bases: 7. The CDR3 sequence is CASSLKASGGAGETQYF. CDR3 sequence (DNA): TGTGCCAGCAGCTTAAAGGCTAGCGGGGGGGCTGGAGAGACCCAGTACTTC.

CDR3 in amino acids: CASSGAGETGELFF. DNA for the CDR3: TGTGCCAGCAGCGGGGCAGGGGAAACCGGGGAGCTGTTTTTT. V gene TRBV28 combines with J gene TRBJ2-2; perhaps TRBD1 as D (6 bases). Trimming shortened V by 6 bases and J by 5 bases, and 13 bases separated the two germline ends. The length of the CDR3 is 14 residues. In germline, CDR1 is MDHEN, CDR2 SYDVKM.

This chain links TRBV28 with TRBJ1-1, with TRBD1 matching over 7 bases. J lost 4 bases, V lost 6 bases, and 5 bases had no gene match. Germline CDR1 is MDHEN and CDR2 is SYDVKM. CDR3 size: 13 residues. CDR3 sequence reads: CASRTQGGTEAFF. The CDR3 DNA sequence: TGTGCCAGCAGAACTCAGGGGGGCACTGAAGCTTTCTTT.

In this sample, this clone turned up a few times. The rearrangement links TRBV6-5 to TRBJ1-5; tentative D call: TRBD1 (5 bases). There are 12 residues in the CDR3. The germline gives CDR1 MNHEY, CDR2 SVGAGI. Trimming removed 8 bases from V and 2 bases from J, with 7 bases in between. This CDR3 reads CASGRGNQPQHF. CDR3 DNA sequence: TGTGCCAGCGGCAGGGGCAATCAGCCCCAGCATTTT.

A few counts support this clone. The chain recombines TRBV19 with TRBJ1-5, with D possibly matching TRBD1 (5 bases). The germline V gene has CDR1 LNHDA and CDR2 SQIVND (reference sequence). This CDR3 region has 14 residues. V shed 10 bases and J shed 11 bases, with 24 bases lying between them. CDR3 region: CATQARQGLKTQHF. Written as DNA, the CDR3 is TGTGCCACACAGGCCCGGCAGGGTTTGAAGACCCAGCATTTT.

The V call is TRBV6-4, the J call TRBJ1-3; 7 nucleotides agree with TRBD1. Germline values: CDR1 MRHNA, CDR2 SNTAGT. J lost 0 bases, V lost 7 bases, and 3 bases had no gene match. CDR3 size: 14 residues. CDR3 in amino acids: CASTWDSSGNTIYF. The CDR3 region has the DNA TGTGCCAGCACCTGGGACAGCTCTGGAAACACCATATATTTT.

V is TRBV24-1 and J is TRBJ1-6; 7 nucleotides agree with TRBD1. The V and J ends lost 10 bases and 7 bases, in that order; junction bases with no gene match: 12. CDR3 length: 15 amino acids. Germline CDR1 is KGHDR and CDR2 is SFDVKD. This CDR3 is CATGRKGQSNSPLHF. CDR3 coding DNA: TGTGCCACGGGACGGAAGGGACAGTCCAATTCACCCCTCCACTTT.

This clone was seen at least ten times. V is TRBV10-3 and J is TRBJ2-5, with D maybe TRBD1 (5 bases). Germline V gene data show CDR1 as ENHRY and CDR2 as SYGVKD. The germline V and J ends were trimmed by 6 bases and 5 bases, with 13 bases remaining between them. This CDR3 is built from 13 residues. The CDR3 protein is CAISEKGWETQYF. The CDR3 DNA follows: TGTGCCATCAGCGAAAAGGGGTGGGAGACCCAGTACTTC.

CDR3 bases: TGTGCCAGCAGCCACCGACAGGGATTCACAGATACGCAGTATTTT. Translating it yields CASSHRQGFTDTQYF. V and J are TRBV3-1 (or the pseudogene TRBV3-2) and TRBJ2-3; TRBD1 aligns across 7 bases. There are 15 residues in the CDR3. CDR1 and CDR2 from the germline V gene are LGHDT and YNNKEL (reference sequence). J was trimmed by 2 bases and V by 3 bases; bases with no gene match: 5.

The chain carries TRBV7-3 and TRBJ2-2; D is undetermined. From germline, CDR1 is SGHTA and CDR2 FQGTGA. The CDR3 loop spans 13 amino acids. V lost 4 bases, J lost 0 bases, and 3 bases lay in between. CDR3 DNA sequence: TGTGCCAGCAGCTCGGCGAACACCGGGGAGCTGTTTTTT. Translated, it gives CASSSANTGELFF.

V and J are TRBV6-5 and TRBJ2-5; the D gene is possibly TRBD2 (5 bases). In germline, CDR1 is MNHEY, CDR2 SVGAGI. V was pared by 5 bases and J by 2 bases, with 15 bases between. The CDR3 consists of 15 residues. The CDR3 coding sequence is TGTGCCAGCAGTCCCCGACAATCGGGGCAAGAGACCCAGTACTTC. Residues: CASSPRQSGQETQYF.

V gene TRBV28 combines with J gene TRBJ1-1; TRBD1 might be the D (5 bases). From germline, CDR1 is MDHEN and CDR2 SYDVKM. The CDR3 consists of 13 residues. V was clipped by 2 bases and J by 8 bases, with 12 bases between them. The CDR3 spells CASSLGGTIEAFF. CDR3 nucleotides: TGTGCCAGCAGTTTAGGAGGGACGATAGAAGCTTTCTTT.

CDR3 DNA: TGTGCCAGCGGGGACGGACAGAGTAACGACGAGCAGTACTTC. Amino acids: CASGDGQSNDEQYF. The chain carries TRBV2 and TRBJ2-7; D possibly corresponds to TRBD1 (6 bases). Germline assignment: CDR1 SNHLY and CDR2 FYNNEI. V lost 8 bases to trimming and J lost 5 bases, with 19 bases between them. This CDR3 has 14 amino acids.

This clone was found many times. V usage is TRBV19 and J usage is TRBJ2-7; 7 nucleotides match TRBD2. Germline CDR1 reads LNHDA; CDR2 reads SQIVND (reference sequence). The V and J ends lost 3 bases and 6 bases, in that order; junction bases with no gene match: 5. This CDR3 spans 13 amino acids. DNA for the CDR3: TGTGCCAGTAGTATCAGGGAGGGTGGCGAGCAGTACTTC. It encodes CASSIREGGEQYF.

The chain combines TRBV5-4 with TRBJ1-4; TRBD1 aligns across 8 bases. Germline trimming cut 3 bases from V and 8 bases from J; bases unmatched to any gene: 6. Germline V lookup: CDR1 SGHNT, CDR2 YYREEE (reference sequence). CDR3 length: 14 residues. CDR3 sequence reads: CASSSDRGGEKLFF. The CDR3 nucleotides are TGTGCCAGCAGCTCCGACAGGGGAGGCGAAAAACTGTTTTTT.

The rearrangement links TRBV23-1 to TRBJ2-2; a possible D gene is TRBD1 (6 bases). TRBV23-1 is labeled an ORF, and its function is uncertain. Trimming shortened V by 3 bases and J by 11 bases, and 19 bases separated the two germline ends. This CDR3 has 15 residues. The CDR3 nucleotides read TGCGCCAGCAGTCACCCGGGACAACGAATCAATGAGCTGTTTTTT. Amino acid sequence: CASSHPGQRINELFF.

The chain joins TRBV30 to TRBJ2-7; the match to TRBD2 covers 7 bases. Per the germline V gene, CDR1 is GTSNPN and CDR2 is SVGIG (reference sequence). The CDR3 length is 13 residues. V dropped 3 bases and J dropped 4; count of bases not matched to a gene: 6. The CDR3 protein is CAWRGAGIYEQYF. The CDR3 DNA follows: TGTGCCTGGAGGGGAGCGGGGATATACGAGCAGTACTTC.